This TCR beta chain was profiled in a study of blood T cell repertoires in COVID-19. TCRdb keeps only in-frame clones here, not all; method: immunoSEQ multiplex PCR. The table includes more than 300,000 clones, 90% to 95% detected once. Germline loops: CDR1 SGHDT, CDR2 YYEEEE. V lost 3 bases and J 1 base, leaving 6 bases between the germline ends. The CDR3 extends over 13 amino acids. This TCR derives from a woman aged 25 to 39 who had been exposed to COVID-19. Sequenced input: PBMCs or T cells enriched from blood (not recorded which). This chain joins TRBV5-6 and TRBJ2-3, with no clear D. CDR3 sequence reads: CASSSPGTDTQYF. The DNA for the CDR3 is TGTGCCAGCAGCTCCCCGGGCACAGATACGCAGTATTTT.